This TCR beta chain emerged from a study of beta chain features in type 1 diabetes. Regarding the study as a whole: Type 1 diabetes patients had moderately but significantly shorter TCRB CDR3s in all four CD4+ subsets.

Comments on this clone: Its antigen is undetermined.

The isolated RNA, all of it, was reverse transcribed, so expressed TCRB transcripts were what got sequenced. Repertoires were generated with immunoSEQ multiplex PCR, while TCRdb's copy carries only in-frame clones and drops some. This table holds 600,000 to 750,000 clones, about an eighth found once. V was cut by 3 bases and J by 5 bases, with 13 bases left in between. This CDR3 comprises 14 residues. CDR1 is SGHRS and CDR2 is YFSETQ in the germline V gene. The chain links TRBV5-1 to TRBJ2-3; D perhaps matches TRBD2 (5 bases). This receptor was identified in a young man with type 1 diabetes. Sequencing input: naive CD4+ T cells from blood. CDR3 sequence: CASSSSNGVDTQYF. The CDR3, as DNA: TGCGCCAGCAGCTCTAGCAACGGGGTAGATACGCAGTATTTT. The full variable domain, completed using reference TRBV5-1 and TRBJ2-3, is KAGVTQTPRYLIKTRGQQVTLSCSPISGHRSVSWYQQTPGQGLQFLFEYFSETQRNKGNFPGRFSGRQFSNSRSEMNVSTLELGDSALYLCASSSSNGVDTQYFGPGTRLTVL.